These T cell receptor beta chains were read from a single sample in a study of T cell responses to AZD1222 COVID-19 vaccine. Clones were sequenced by immunoSEQ multiplex PCR, and TCRdb holds only the in-frame ones, with some missing. The data hold 25,000 to 30,000 clones, with 89% observed a single time. The sequencing here drew on peripheral blood, taken on day 0 of AZD1222 vaccination. These receptors were collected from an adult in good health. Both conserved end residues are part of each CDR3.

v_gene: TRBV25-1; CDR3aa: CASSEWGNGNEQFF
v_gene: TRBV7-9; CDR3aa: CASSPRRTGLATEAFF
v_gene: TRBV5-5; CDR3aa: CASSRGQGAVAVNEKLFF
v_gene: TRBV20-1; CDR3aa: CSASRNTEAFF
v_gene: TRBV7-3; CDR3aa: CASSHEVGQAGELFF
v_gene: TRBV30; CDR3aa: CAWAPKRGDTGELFF
v_gene: TRBV7-2; CDR3aa: CASSQRLAGELGKNIQYF
v_gene: TRBV3-1/TRBV3-2; CDR3aa: CASSQDWRLAGGHVRGETQYF
v_gene: TRBV2; CDR3aa: CASSELGLDSYEQYF
v_gene: TRBV28; CDR3aa: CASSTTGGLTDTQYF
v_gene: TRBV7-8; CDR3aa: CASSLAVRDQPQHF
v_gene: TRBV6-5; CDR3aa: CASSSRGSRNQPQHF
v_gene: TRBV7-2; CDR3aa: CASSSDRGQGSGYTF
v_gene: TRBV18; CDR3aa: CASSPEDRGRSYYGYTF
v_gene: TRBV18; CDR3aa: CASSPRTGEETQYF
v_gene: TRBV7-9; CDR3aa: CASSALTGGFYGYTF
v_gene: TRBV7-2; CDR3aa: CASSSDSYNSPLHF
v_gene: TRBV5-7; CDR3aa: CASSAGDRGPHSGNTIYF
v_gene: TRBV6-1; CDR3aa: CASSERRTAGDAFSNQPQHF
v_gene: TRBV19; CDR3aa: CASSWTYNEQFF
v_gene: TRBV10-1; CDR3aa: CASSLLGGRGETQYF
v_gene: TRBV2; CDR3aa: CASTGYSYNSPLHF
v_gene: TRBV3-1/TRBV3-2; CDR3aa: CASSQDPAGPPNIQYF
v_gene: TRBV27; CDR3aa: CASAWVGPHSDEQYF
v_gene: TRBV6-5; CDR3aa: CASTPPGGSTDTQYF
v_gene: TRBV28; CDR3aa: CASSKGQGGYQPQHF
v_gene: TRBV7-8; CDR3aa: CASSPDSPTEAFF
v_gene: TRBV2; CDR3aa: CASSPQLGGVFRNSPLHF
v_gene: TRBV4-3; CDR3aa: CASSQDKGRGHEQFF
v_gene: TRBV7-9; CDR3aa: CASSLASGPPNYEQYF
v_gene: TRBV4-3; CDR3aa: CASSQEYVGGGRTDTQYF
v_gene: TRBV7-9; CDR3aa: CASSLGLGTGTTDTQYF
v_gene: TRBV15; CDR3aa: CATSGDGDRGGNQPQHF
v_gene: TRBV9; CDR3aa: CASSVSSGRYEQYF
v_gene: TRBV15; CDR3aa: CATSRTGLNYEQYF
v_gene: TRBV5-1; CDR3aa: CASSSPGAGELFF
v_gene: TRBV7-9; CDR3aa: CASSARLAGVVDTQYF
v_gene: TRBV5-1; CDR3aa: CASSAYASELYEQYF
v_gene: TRBV4-1; CDR3aa: CASSQDFGARGGYTF
v_gene: TRBV6-2/TRBV6-3; CDR3aa: CASSYKREAYEQYF
v_gene: TRBV28; CDR3aa: CASSSPYEQYF
v_gene: TRBV18; CDR3aa: CASSLPGSIETQYF
v_gene: TRBV5-4; CDR3aa: CASSSPDRGHNEQFF
v_gene: TRBV30; CDR3aa: CAWSATGANQPQHF
v_gene: TRBV24-1; CDR3aa: CATSDPGTGGTEQYF
v_gene: TRBV30; CDR3aa: CAWSVNLNKGTGELFF
v_gene: TRBV11-3; CDR3aa: CASSFRGTGPSYNEQFF
v_gene: TRBV6-5; CDR3aa: CASSYSLKGETQYF
v_gene: TRBV6-5; CDR3aa: CASSFGFGEQYF
v_gene: TRBV7-2; CDR3aa: CASKSKSGGQGDEQYF